This T cell receptor (beta chain) derives from a study of follicular helper T cells after annual influenza vaccination. For the study at large: After each seasonal flu vaccination, blood came on days 0, 7 and 28.

TCRdb's table, derived via immunoSEQ multiplex PCR, lists solely in-frame clones and lacks some. The sample has 27,000 or so clones, about four fifths seen once; the top ten hold roughly 1.3%. The time point is: 2014-2015 season, pre-vaccination. Excluded were substance abuse, HIV/AIDS, active cancer, immunomodulatory drugs and active illness. The receptor was derived from an adult who received the influenza vaccine. Sequencing used CXCR5+ CD38- circulating T follicular helper cells from blood, obtained on the day of influenza vaccination. Stated subset: circulating Tfh, non-naive CD4+CXCR5+PD-1+ (ICOS+CD38+ or ICOS-CD38-).

In DNA form, the CDR3 reads TGCGCCAGCAGCTTTTTGGGGGGAGATACGCAGTATTTT. Protein: CASSFLGGDTQYF. This chain uses TRBV5-1 with TRBJ2-3; possibly TRBD2 for D (6 bases). The V end was cut by 2 bases, the J end by 5 bases, with 9 bases between. Germline CDR1 is SGHRS and CDR2 is YFSETQ. There are 13 residues in the CDR3.